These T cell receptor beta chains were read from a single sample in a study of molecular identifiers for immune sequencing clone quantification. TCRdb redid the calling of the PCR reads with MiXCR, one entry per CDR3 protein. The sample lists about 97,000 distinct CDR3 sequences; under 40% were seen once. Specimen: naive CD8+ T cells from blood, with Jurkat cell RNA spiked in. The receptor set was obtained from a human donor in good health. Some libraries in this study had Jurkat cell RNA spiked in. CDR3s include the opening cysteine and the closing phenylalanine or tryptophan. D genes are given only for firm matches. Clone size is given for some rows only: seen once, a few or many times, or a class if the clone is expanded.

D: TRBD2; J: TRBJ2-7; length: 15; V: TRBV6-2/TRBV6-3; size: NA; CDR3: CASSLTSGRPYEQYF; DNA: TGTGCCAGCAGTTTGACTAGCGGAAGACCCTACGAGCAGTACTTC
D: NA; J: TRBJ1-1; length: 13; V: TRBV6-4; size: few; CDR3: CASSDMRNTEAFF; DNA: TGTGCCAGCAGTGACATGAGGAACACTGAAGCTTTCTTT
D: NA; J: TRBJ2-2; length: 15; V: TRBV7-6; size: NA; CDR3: CASSLGTIATGELLF; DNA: TGTGCCAGCAGCTTAGGGACTATAGCGACCGGGGAGCTGCTTTTT
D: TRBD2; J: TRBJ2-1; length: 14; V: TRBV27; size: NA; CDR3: CATMEGLAPNEQFF; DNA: TGTGCCACCATGGAGGGACTAGCGCCCAATGAGCAGTTCTTC
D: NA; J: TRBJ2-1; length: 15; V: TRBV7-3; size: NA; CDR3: CASSLSRASYNEQFF; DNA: TGTGCCAGCAGCTTATCGAGGGCCTCCTACAATGAGCAGTTCTTC
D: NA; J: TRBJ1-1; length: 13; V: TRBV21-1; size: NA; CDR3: CASISRPDYEAFF; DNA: TGTGCCAGCATTTCAAGACCGGATTATGAAGCTTTCTTT
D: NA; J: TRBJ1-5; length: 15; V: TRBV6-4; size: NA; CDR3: CASSDGGAVTDTQHF; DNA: TGTGCCAGCAGTGACGGCGGGGCAGTCACAGATACGCAGCATTTT
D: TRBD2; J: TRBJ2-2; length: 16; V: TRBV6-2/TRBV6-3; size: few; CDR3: CASSPGLAGDTGELFF; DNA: TGTGCCAGCAGTCCCGGACTAGCGGGAGACACCGGGGAGCTGTTTTTT
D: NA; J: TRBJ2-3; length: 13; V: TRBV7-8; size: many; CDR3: CASSPDLTDTQYF; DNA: TGTGCCAGCAGCCCAGATCTCACGGATACGCAGTATTTT
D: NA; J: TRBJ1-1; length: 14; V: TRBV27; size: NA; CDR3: CASSTGWRNTEAFF; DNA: TGTGCCAGCAGTACAGGCTGGAGGAACACTGAAGCTTTCTTT
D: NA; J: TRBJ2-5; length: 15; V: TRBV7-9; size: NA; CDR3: CASSLSVKGSETQYF; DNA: TGTGCCAGCAGCTTAAGTGTGAAGGGATCAGAGACCCAGTACTTC
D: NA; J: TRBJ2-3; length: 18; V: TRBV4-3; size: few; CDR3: CASSQDEVIGDGTDTQYF; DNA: TGCGCCAGCAGCCAAGATGAGGTAATCGGCGACGGCACAGATACGCAGTATTTT
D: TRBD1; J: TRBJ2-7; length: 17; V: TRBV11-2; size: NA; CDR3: CASSQGVGGALPYEQYF; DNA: TGTGCCAGCAGCCAGGGGGTTGGGGGAGCACTGCCCTACGAGCAGTACTTC
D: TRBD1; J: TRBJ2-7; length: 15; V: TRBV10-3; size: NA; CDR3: CAISESGTGFYEQYF; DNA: TGTGCCATCAGTGAGTCCGGGACAGGCTTCTACGAGCAGTACTTC
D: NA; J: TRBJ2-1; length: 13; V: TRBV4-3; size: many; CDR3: CASSQDKSGEQFF; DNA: TGCGCCAGCAGCCAAGATAAATCCGGTGAGCAGTTCTTC
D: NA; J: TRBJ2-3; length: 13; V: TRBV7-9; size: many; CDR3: CASRIPVTDTQYF; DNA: TGTGCCAGCAGGATACCCGTCACAGATACGCAGTATTTT
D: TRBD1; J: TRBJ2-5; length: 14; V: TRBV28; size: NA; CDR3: CASSIDRGLETQYF; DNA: TGTGCCAGCAGTATCGACAGGGGGCTGGAGACCCAGTACTTC
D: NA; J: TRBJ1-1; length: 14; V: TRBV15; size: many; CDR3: CATSRVVLDTEAFF; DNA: TGTGCCACCAGCAGAGTGGTCCTCGACACTGAAGCTTTCTTT
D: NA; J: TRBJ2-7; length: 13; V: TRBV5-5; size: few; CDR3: CASSLARPYEQYF; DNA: TGTGCCAGCAGCTTGGCCAGGCCCTACGAGCAGTACTTC
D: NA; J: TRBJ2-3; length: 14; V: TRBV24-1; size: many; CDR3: CATSVGVGTDTQYF; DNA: TGTGCCACCAGTGTCGGCGTAGGCACAGATACGCAGTATTTT
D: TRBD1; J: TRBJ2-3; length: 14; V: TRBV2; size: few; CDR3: CASSDRGQTDTQYF; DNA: TGTGCCAGCAGTGACAGGGGGCAAACAGATACGCAGTATTTT
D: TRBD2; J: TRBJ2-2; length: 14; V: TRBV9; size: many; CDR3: CASSSSGRTGELFF; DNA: TGTGCCAGCTCCTCTAGCGGGAGGACCGGGGAGCTGTTTTTT
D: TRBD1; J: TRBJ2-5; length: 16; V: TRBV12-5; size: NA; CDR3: CASGQTGGEVREPQYF; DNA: TGTGCTAGTGGTCAGACAGGGGGCGAAGTGAGAGAGCCCCAGTACTTC
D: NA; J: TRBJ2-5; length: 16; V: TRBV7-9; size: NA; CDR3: CASSPRDWVHQETQYF; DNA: TGTGCCAGCAGCCCCCGGGACTGGGTCCACCAAGAGACCCAGTACTTC
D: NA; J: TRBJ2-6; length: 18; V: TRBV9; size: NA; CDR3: CASSFRIRGLAGANVLTF; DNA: TGTGCCAGCAGCTTCCGTATTCGGGGTTTGGCTGGGGCCAACGTCCTGACTTTC
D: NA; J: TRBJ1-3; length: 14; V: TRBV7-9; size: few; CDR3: CASSLGQLGDTIYF; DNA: TGTGCCAGCAGCTTGGGCCAGCTTGGGGACACCATATATTTT
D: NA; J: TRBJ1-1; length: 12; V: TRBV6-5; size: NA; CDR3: CASSRLSAEAFF; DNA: TGTGCCAGCAGCCGACTCTCCGCTGAAGCTTTCTTT
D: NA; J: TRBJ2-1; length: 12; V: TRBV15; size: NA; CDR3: CATSEGAAEQFF; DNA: TGTGCCACCAGCGAGGGAGCGGCTGAGCAGTTCTTC
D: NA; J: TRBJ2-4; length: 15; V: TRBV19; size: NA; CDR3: CASTERFRAKNIQYF; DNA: TGTGCCAGTACGGAACGATTTCGGGCCAAAAACATTCAGTACTTC
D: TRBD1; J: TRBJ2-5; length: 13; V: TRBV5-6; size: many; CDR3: CASSPGTEETQYF; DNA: TGTGCCAGCAGCCCCGGGACAGAAGAGACCCAGTACTTC
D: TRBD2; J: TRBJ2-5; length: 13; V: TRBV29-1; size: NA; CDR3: CSVEWGGGETQYF; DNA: TGCAGCGTTGAATGGGGGGGAGGAGAGACCCAGTACTTC
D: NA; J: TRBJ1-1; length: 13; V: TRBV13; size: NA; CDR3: CASRTQVNTEAFF; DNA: TGTGCCAGCAGAACGCAGGTAAACACTGAAGCTTTCTTT
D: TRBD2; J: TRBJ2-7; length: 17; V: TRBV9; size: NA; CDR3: CTSSPSGKRGAPYGQYF; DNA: TGTACCAGCAGCCCATCAGGGAAGCGGGGGGCACCCTACGGGCAGTACTTC
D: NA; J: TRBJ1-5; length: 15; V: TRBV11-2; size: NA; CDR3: CASSLGGYYNQPQHF; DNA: TGTGCCAGCAGCTTAGGAGGTTATTACAATCAGCCCCAGCATTTT
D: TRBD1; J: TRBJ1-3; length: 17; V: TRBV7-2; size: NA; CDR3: CAGSLPDRTPSGNTIYF; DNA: TGTGCCGGCAGCTTACCGGACAGGACGCCCTCTGGAAACACCATATATTTT
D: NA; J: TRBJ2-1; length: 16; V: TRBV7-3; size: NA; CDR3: CASSLYGTSRNNEQFF; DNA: TGTGCCAGCAGCTTATACGGGACGTCGAGGAACAATGAGCAGTTCTTC
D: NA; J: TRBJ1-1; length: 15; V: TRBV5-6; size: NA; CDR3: CVSSSMTAANTEAFF; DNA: TGTGTCAGCAGCTCGATGACGGCGGCGAACACTGAAGCTTTCTTT